The next 3 T cell receptor beta chains were all read from a single sample in a study of cytomegalovirus exposure and HLA in healthy donors. Researchers ran the PCR with 60 Vbeta and 13 Jbeta primers. Measured with immunoSEQ multiplex PCR; TCRdb has only the in-frame clones, and not every one. The table lists over 150,000 clones, roughly 79% of them singletons. Sequencing used PBMCs. The receptors here all came from a man aged 18 to 30 in good health and CMV-seronegative.

This chain connects TRBV5-4 to TRBJ1-4; D call uncertain. The ends were cut back, 4 bases at V and 5 bases at J, with 12 bases in the middle. Per the germline V gene, CDR1 is SGHNT and CDR2 is YYREEE (reference sequence). CDR3 length: 14 amino acids. CDR3 DNA: TGTGCCAGCAGCATAGGAGGAAACAATGAAAAACTGTTTTTT. Encoded protein: CASSIGGNNEKLFF.

CDR3 loop: CASSWGTGGAYGELFF. As DNA, the CDR3 is TGTGCCAGCAGCTGGGGGACAGGGGGCGCCTACGGGGAGCTGTTTTTT. V and J are TRBV13 and TRBJ2-2, with 12 bases lining up with TRBD1. The length of the CDR3 is 16 residues. The V gene's germline CDR1 is PRHDT and CDR2 FYEKMQ (reference sequence). The V and J ends lost 4 bases and 7 bases, in that order; junction bases with no gene match: 7.

This chain joins TRBV5-5 and TRBJ2-3; D gene ambiguous. This CDR3 is 14 amino acids long. The germline V and J ends were trimmed by 3 bases and 5 bases, with 13 bases remaining between them. In germline, CDR1 is SGHKS, CDR2 YYEKEE (reference sequence). CDR3 region: CASSSLGIGDTQYF. Here the CDR3 DNA reads TGTGCCAGCAGCTCGCTAGGAATCGGAGATACGCAGTATTTT.